These 31 T cell receptor beta chains were sequenced from one sample in a study of T cells expressing NK-cell markers (dated by TCRdb to 2020 to 2021). Library creation used 5' RACE. Reads for this sample came from an Illumina HiSeq 2000. TCRdb reprocessed the reads and lists each CDR3 protein sequence as a single entry, with no DNA. This sample's table has entries for fewer than 400,000 distinct CDR3 sequences. The leading ten clones occupy around 5.2% of the sample. The source material was blood T cells: a sorted CD56 or NKG2C T cell subset, CD4+ or CD8+ T cells, or bulk PBMC T cells (not recorded which). The receptors come from a man aged 18-75 years in good health.

The V and J genes are TRBV7-2 and TRBJ2-2; TCRdb names TRBD2, which stays unverified in the absence of DNA. There are 17 residues in the CDR3. CDR1 and CDR2 from the germline V gene are SGHTA and FQGNSA. The CDR3: CASSLGGLAVNTGELFF.

The chain employs TRBV24-1 and TRBJ1-5. Germline V gene lookup returns CDR1 KGHDR and CDR2 SFDVKD. The CDR3 consists of 16 residues. This CDR3 reads CATREKRTDSNQPQHF.

This CDR3 is CASSLMGGRDTGELFF. This rearrangement joins TRBV5-1 to TRBJ2-2; TCRdb reports TRBD1, a call that lacks DNA to check it against. Looked up from germline, CDR1 is SGHRS and CDR2 is YFSETQ. The CDR3 is 16 amino acids.

The rearrangement links TRBV3-1 to TRBJ2-7. The CDR3 runs to 15 residues. Germline V lookup: CDR1 LGHDT, CDR2 YNNKEL (reference sequence). The CDR3 region is CASSQDERPSYEQYF.

The chain joins TRBV20-1 to TRBJ2-3; no DNA is available, so the TRBD2 call from TCRdb remains unchecked. The germline CDR1 and CDR2 sequences are DFQATT and SNEGSKA (reference sequence). The CDR3 has 15 residues. The CDR3 loop reads CSAWTVDWNTDTQYF.

This chain links TRBV20-1 with TRBJ2-1; absent DNA, TCRdb's TRBD2 call cannot be checked. CDR1 is DFQATT, CDR2 SNEGSKA, per germline (reference sequence). The CDR3 runs 13 residues. This CDR3 reads CSQTSGGAQEQFF.

J is TRBJ2-7 and V is TRBV5-1; TCRdb selects TRBD1, and the lack of DNA leaves this call unchecked. Germline V CDR1 and CDR2: SGHRS, YFSETQ. The CDR3 extends over 15 amino acids. The CDR3 spells CASSLNGDLSYEQYF.

V gene TRBV3-1 combines with J gene TRBJ2-5; the TCRdb D gene call, TRBD2, has no DNA to confirm it. CDR3 length: 17 residues. Per the germline V gene, CDR1 is LGHDT and CDR2 is YNNKEL (reference sequence). CDR3 amino acids: CASSSRTTRGVQETQYF.

The CDR3 spells CASSLDRPQFDEQYF. The V call is TRBV5-1, the J call TRBJ2-7. The CDR3 sequence is 15 residues long. CDR1 is SGHRS, CDR2 YFSETQ, per germline. The full variable domain, its missing parts supplied by reference TRBV5-1 and TRBJ2-7, is KAGVTQTPRYLIKTRGQQVTLSCSPISGHRSVSWYQQTPGQGLQFLFEYFSETQRNKGNFPGRFSGRQFSNSRSEMNVSTLELGDSALYLCASSLDRPQFDEQYFGPGTRLTVT.

V is TRBV5-4 and J is TRBJ2-5; TCRdb selects TRBD1, and the lack of DNA leaves this call unchecked. This CDR3 spans 13 amino acids. The germline V gene encodes CDR1 SGHNT and CDR2 YYREEE (reference sequence). The CDR3 spells CASAGTAQETQYF.

The chain couples TRBV20-1 to TRBJ1-3; TCRdb's D call of TRBD1 is untestable without DNA. Looked up from germline, CDR1 is DFQATT and CDR2 is SNEGSKA (reference sequence). The CDR3 length is 13 residues. The CDR3 sequence: CSASDRGKNTIYF.

The chain couples TRBV7-8 to TRBJ2-7; TCRdb's D call of TRBD1 is untestable without DNA. This CDR3 spans 14 amino acids. The germline CDR1 and CDR2 sequences are SGHVS and FQNEAQ. This chain's CDR3 is CASSSGGDSYEQYF.

This chain uses TRBV12-3 or TRBV12-4 with TRBJ2-7; the TCRdb D gene call, TRBD1, has no DNA to confirm it. The CDR3 is 18 residues long. The CDR3 is CASSSLFGVRANTYEQYF.

The rearrangement uses TRBV7-2 and TRBJ1-2; there is no DNA to check the TCRdb D call of TRBD1. Per germline, CDR1 SGHTA and CDR2 FQGNSA. The CDR3 totals 16 residues. CDR3 sequence: CASSLEPGRRLYGYTF.

This clonotype is called medium-sized based on its frequency. This sequence joins TRBV12-3 or TRBV12-4 and TRBJ2-2; TCRdb proposes TRBD2, but this gene call is untestable without DNA. This CDR3 has 16 residues. The CDR3 region is CASSPTGTSDTGELFF.

V gene TRBV6-1 combines with J gene TRBJ1-1; TCRdb's D call of TRBD1 is untestable without DNA. Germline values: CDR1 MNHNS, CDR2 SASEGT. CDR3 size: 15 residues. The CDR3 reads CASSQPDRVDTEAFF.

The V and J genes are TRBV6-1 and TRBJ1-1. This CDR3 comprises 14 residues. Germline-derived CDR1 and CDR2 are MNHNS and SASEGT. CDR3 amino acids: CASSGPTVNTEAFF.

J is TRBJ1-5 and V is TRBV6-5; TCRdb's assignment of TRBD1 cannot be checked, as there is no DNA. Germline V gene data show CDR1 as MNHEY and CDR2 as SVGAGI. CDR3 length: 17 amino acids. The CDR3 sequence is CASSWGPVRNSNQPQHF.

This rearrangement joins TRBV9 to TRBJ2-1; the D call from TCRdb, TRBD2, cannot be confirmed without DNA. Germline V gene sequence: CDR1 SGDLS, CDR2 YYNGEE. This CDR3 spans 16 amino acids. The CDR3 is CASSVQLAGPYNEQFF.

V and J are TRBV7-6 and TRBJ1-2; the TCRdb call, TRBD1, lacks DNA for checking. The CDR3 contains 13 residues. Germline values: CDR1 SGHVS, CDR2 FNYEAQ. Here the CDR3 reads CASRGRGSYGYTF.

The rearrangement links TRBV5-1 to TRBJ2-1. The CDR3 is made up of 15 amino acids. Germline CDR1 reads SGHRS; CDR2 reads YFSETQ. CDR3 sequence reads: CASSLGGSSYNEQFF.

The chain joins TRBV12-3 or TRBV12-4 to TRBJ2-1; TCRdb outputs TRBD1, but without DNA this stays unchecked. The CDR3 covers 14 residues. The CDR3 sequence: CASSPGQGASAQFF.

The V gene is TRBV3-1, the J gene TRBJ1-1; TCRdb outputs TRBD1, but without DNA this stays unchecked. This CDR3 has 14 amino acids. Germline V gene data show CDR1 as LGHDT and CDR2 as YNNKEL (reference sequence). CDR3 amino acids: CATKPSGKDPEAFF.

The V and J genes are TRBV7-9 and TRBJ2-7; the TRBD1 assignment by TCRdb is unverifiable without DNA. This CDR3 comprises 16 residues. The germline V gene encodes CDR1 SEHNR and CDR2 FQNEAQ (reference sequence). CDR3 residues: CASSSLRGGSPYEQYF.

V usage is TRBV5-1 and J usage is TRBJ2-7; TCRdb calls TRBD2, which cannot be checked without DNA. Germline assignment: CDR1 SGHRS and CDR2 YFSETQ. The CDR3 is 17 amino acids. The CDR3 sequence: CASSPGGGARLLHEQYF.

This chain connects TRBV3-1 to TRBJ2-7; absent DNA, TCRdb's TRBD1 call cannot be checked. The CDR3 consists of 18 residues. CDR1 LGHDT and CDR2 YNNKEL come from the germline V gene (reference sequence). This chain's CDR3 is CASSRYPGQGSGGYEQYF.

The rearrangement uses TRBV7-6 and TRBJ1-2; checking the TCRdb D call of TRBD1 is not possible without DNA. Per the germline V gene, CDR1 is SGHVS and CDR2 is FNYEAQ. CDR3 length: 13 amino acids. CDR3 residues: CASSPYQGLGYTF.

The chain recombines TRBV7-2 with TRBJ1-2; there is no DNA to check the TCRdb D call of TRBD1. CDR1 SGHTA and CDR2 FQGNSA come from the germline V gene. The CDR3 totals 15 residues. CDR3 residues: CASSLYLPTGHGYTF.

The chain carries TRBV12-3 or TRBV12-4 and TRBJ2-7. There are 13 residues in the CDR3. CDR3 residues: CASSRTALVQQYF.

The V call is TRBV18, the J call TRBJ1-2; TCRdb selects TRBD1, and the lack of DNA leaves this call unchecked. This CDR3 region has 13 residues. From germline, CDR1 is KGHSH and CDR2 LQKENI. The CDR3 loop is CASSPEGTGGYTF.

The CDR3 sequence: CASSFRTEAYYEQYF. The rearrangement links TRBV11-2 to TRBJ2-7; the TCRdb call, TRBD1, lacks DNA for checking. Germline loops: CDR1 SGHAT, CDR2 FQNNGV. The CDR3 totals 15 residues.